This T cell receptor beta chain appears in the sequencing data of a study of shared clonotypes between healthy human individuals. With 3 bases removed from V and 2 bases from J, the gap between germline ends came to 11 bases. Per germline, CDR1 MGHRA and CDR2 YSYEKL. This CDR3 contains 14 residues. Study-level results: Although depth was large, rarefaction showed that sequencing of the sorted subsets was incomplete. With few donors, the genetic and exposure-history diversity represented was limited. Non-shared clonotypes showed lower generation probabilities than clonotypes common to all four donors.

Method: immunoSEQ multiplex PCR; TCRdb's copy keeps in-frame clones and lacks some. This table has millions of clones, about 93% appearing once. CD45RO-negative, CCR7-selected cells formed the naive CD8 fraction, which excluded terminally differentiated effector memory CD45RA+ cells. Every one of the donors was a Caucasian adult that lived in Nashville, Tennessee. This clone has a single count. Its antigen is unidentified. The sample was naive CD8+ T cells from PBMCs. The chain recombines TRBV4-1 with TRBJ2-7; D is undetermined. This clonotype originated in a young man in good health. Some clones in this sample may be carry-over from other donors' samples. CDR3 loop: CASSHPDFTYEQYF. The CDR3 DNA sequence: TGCGCCAGCAGCCACCCTGACTTCACCTACGAGCAGTACTTC.